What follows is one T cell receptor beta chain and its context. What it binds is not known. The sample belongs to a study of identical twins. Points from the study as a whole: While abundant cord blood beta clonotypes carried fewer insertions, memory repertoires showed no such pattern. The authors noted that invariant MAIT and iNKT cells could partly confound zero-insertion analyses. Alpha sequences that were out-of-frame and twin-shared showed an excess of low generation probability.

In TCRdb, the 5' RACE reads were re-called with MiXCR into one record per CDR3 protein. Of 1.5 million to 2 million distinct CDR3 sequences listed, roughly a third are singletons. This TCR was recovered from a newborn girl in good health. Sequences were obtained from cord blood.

The CDR3 DNA follows: TGTGCCAGCAGTTTAATGGTCACAGATACGCAGTATTTT. This sequence encodes CASSLMVTDTQYF. The chain uses TRBV27 and TRBJ2-3; D remains unclear. V was trimmed by 2 bases and J by 2 bases, leaving 5 bases between them. Germline V lookup: CDR1 MNHEY, CDR2 SMNVEV (reference sequence). This CDR3 comprises 13 residues.